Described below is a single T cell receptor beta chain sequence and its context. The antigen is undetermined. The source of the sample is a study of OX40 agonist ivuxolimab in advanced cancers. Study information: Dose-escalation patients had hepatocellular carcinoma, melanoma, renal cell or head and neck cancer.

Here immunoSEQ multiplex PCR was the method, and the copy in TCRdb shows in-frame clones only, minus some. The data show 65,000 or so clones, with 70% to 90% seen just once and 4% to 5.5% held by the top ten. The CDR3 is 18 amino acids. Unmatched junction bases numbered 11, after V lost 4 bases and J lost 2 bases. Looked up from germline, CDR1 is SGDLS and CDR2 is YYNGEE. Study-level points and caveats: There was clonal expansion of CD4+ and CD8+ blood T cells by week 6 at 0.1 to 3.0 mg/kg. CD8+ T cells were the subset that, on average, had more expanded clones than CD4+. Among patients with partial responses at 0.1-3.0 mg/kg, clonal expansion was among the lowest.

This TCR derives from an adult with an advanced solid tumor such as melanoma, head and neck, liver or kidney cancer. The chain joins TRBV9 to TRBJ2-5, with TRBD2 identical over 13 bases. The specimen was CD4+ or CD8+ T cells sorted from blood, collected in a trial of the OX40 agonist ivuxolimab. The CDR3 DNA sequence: TGTGCCAGCAGCTCGAGGACTAGCGGGAGATCTTCGCAAGAGACCCAGTACTTC. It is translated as CASSSRTSGRSSQETQYF.